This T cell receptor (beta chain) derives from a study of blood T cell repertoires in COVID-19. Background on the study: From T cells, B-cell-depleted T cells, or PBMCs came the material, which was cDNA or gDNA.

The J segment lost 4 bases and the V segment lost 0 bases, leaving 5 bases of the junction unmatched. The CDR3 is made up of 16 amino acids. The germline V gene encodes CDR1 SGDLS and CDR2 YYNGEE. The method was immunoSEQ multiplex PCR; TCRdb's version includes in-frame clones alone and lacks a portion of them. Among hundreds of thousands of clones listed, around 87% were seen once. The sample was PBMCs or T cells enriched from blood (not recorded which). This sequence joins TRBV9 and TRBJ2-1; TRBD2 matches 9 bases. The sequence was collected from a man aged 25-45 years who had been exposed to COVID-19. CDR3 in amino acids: CASSVASSGAYNEQFF. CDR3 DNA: TGTGCCAGCAGCGTAGCGTCTAGCGGGGCTTACAATGAGCAGTTCTTC.